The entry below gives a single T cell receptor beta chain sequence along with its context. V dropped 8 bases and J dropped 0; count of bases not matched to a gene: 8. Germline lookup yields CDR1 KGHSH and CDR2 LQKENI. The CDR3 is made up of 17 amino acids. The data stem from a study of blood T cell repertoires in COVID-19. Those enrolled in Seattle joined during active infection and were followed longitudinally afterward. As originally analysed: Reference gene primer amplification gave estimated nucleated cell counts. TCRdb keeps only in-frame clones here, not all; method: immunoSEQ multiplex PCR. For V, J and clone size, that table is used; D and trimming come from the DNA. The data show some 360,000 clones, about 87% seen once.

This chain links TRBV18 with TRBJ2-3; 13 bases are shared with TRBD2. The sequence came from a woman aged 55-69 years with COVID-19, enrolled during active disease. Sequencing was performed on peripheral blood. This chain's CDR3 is CASLGLAGSSSTDTQYF. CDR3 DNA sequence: TGTGCCAGCCTGGGACTAGCGGGGTCCTCCAGCACAGATACGCAGTATTTT. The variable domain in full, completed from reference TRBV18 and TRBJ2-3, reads NAGVMQNPRHLVRRRGQEARLRCSPMKGHSHVYWYRQLPEEGLKFMVYLQKENIIDESGMPKERFSAEFPKEGPSILRIQQVVRGDSAAYFCASLGLAGSSSTDTQYFGPGTRLTVL.